This T cell receptor beta chain came from a study of radiation and T cells in renal cell carcinoma. Assay used: immunoSEQ multiplex PCR; TCRdb lists only in-frame clones, some missing. The data hold some 150,000 clones, with roughly 80% observed a single time. Sample time point: baseline pretreatment blood. The treatment: 15 Gy SBRT to primary tumor, nephrectomy 4 weeks later. The tumor was a clear cell renal cell carcinoma. Regarding the study as a whole: Without pretreatment biopsies, baseline tumor clonotype presence was undetermined. Top tumor clonotypes rose in blood 2 weeks post-radiation, then contracted.

Turning to this clone: Its target is not known.

The sequencing used blood, collected from a patient whose treatment included radiotherapy and nephrectomy. This receptor was taken from a woman aged 50 to 65 with renal cell carcinoma.

CDR3 DNA sequence: TGTGCCAGTAGTCCAGGGGAAAAACTGTTTTTT. Translated, it gives CASSPGEKLFF. The chain links TRBV19 to TRBJ1-4; D perhaps matches TRBD1 (5 bases). V was pared by 5 bases and J by 8 bases, with 6 bases between. CDR1 is LNHDA and CDR2 is SQIVND in the germline V gene (reference sequence). The CDR3 is made up of 11 amino acids.